Below, 11 T cell receptor beta chains from the same sample are listed, as sequenced in a study of T cells in narcolepsy. The assay was immunoSEQ multiplex PCR, and TCRdb's table has in-frame clones only and misses some. The table has some 33,000 clones, roughly 90% seen once; the top ten hold more than 0.95%. Specimen: CD45RA- memory CD4+ T cells from PBMCs. These receptors were collected from a human donor with narcolepsy.

In this sample, this clone turned up once. This chain uses TRBV30 with TRBJ2-1, with 13 bases fitting TRBD2. With V trimmed by 3 bases and J by 5 bases, 4 bases remained unmatched. This CDR3 is 15 amino acids long. Per the germline V gene, CDR1 is GTSNPN and CDR2 is SVGIG (reference sequence). In DNA, the CDR3 is TGTGCCTGGAGCAAGGGACTAGCGGGACACAATGAGCAGTTCTTC. This translates into CAWSKGLAGHNEQFF.

The chain couples TRBV29-1 to TRBJ2-1, with 7 bases matching TRBD1. V dropped 0 bases and J dropped 8; count of bases not matched to a gene: 10. Germline V CDR1 and CDR2: SQVTM, ANQGSEA. This CDR3 is 15 amino acids long. The DNA of the CDR3 is TGCAGCGTTGAAGAGCAGGGACAGCGAATCGATGAGCAGTTCTTC. Amino acid sequence: CSVEEQGQRIDEQFF.

This chain joins TRBV7-2 and TRBJ2-7; no firm D call. The V end was cut by 5 bases, the J end by 0 bases, with 11 bases between. The germline V gene has CDR1 SGHTA and CDR2 FQGNSA. The CDR3 length is 14 residues. The CDR3 sequence: CASSSLDVSYEQYF. For the CDR3, the DNA is TGTGCCAGCAGCAGCTTAGATGTCTCCTACGAGCAGTACTTC.

This chain connects TRBV6-1 to TRBJ1-2; 7 nucleotides agree with TRBD1. CDR1 is MNHNS, CDR2 SASEGT, per germline. This CDR3 is built from 19 residues. V was clipped by 0 bases and J by 4 bases; unmatched bases: 17. The CDR3 region is CASSEALGATGQVSYGYTF. The CDR3 nucleotides read TGTGCCAGCAGTGAAGCGCTAGGGGCGACAGGGCAGGTTTCCTATGGCTACACCTTC.

This sequence joins TRBV27 and TRBJ1-1; 7 bases are shared with TRBD1. Germline CDR1 reads MNHEY; CDR2 reads SMNVEV (reference sequence). V lost 6 bases, J lost 11 bases, and 12 bases stayed unmatched. The CDR3 length is 13 residues. CDR3 bases: TGTGCCAGCAGAATGACAGGGCGAGAGGGGGCTTTCTTT. Translated, it gives CASRMTGREGAFF.

The chain has TRBV5-1 and TRBJ1-2; possible D gene TRBD1, 5 bases. Between the trimmed V and J ends, which lost 1 base and 3 bases, there was a span of 13 bases. The CDR3 loop spans 15 amino acids. The germline gives CDR1 SGHRS, CDR2 YFSETQ. CDR3 DNA: TGCGCCAGCAGCTTGATTGATGGGACGGACTATGGCTACACCTTC. Protein product: CASSLIDGTDYGYTF.

This clone showed up just once. The V gene is TRBV7-2, the J gene TRBJ2-4; no firm D call. The CDR3 extends over 14 amino acids. Deletions cut 4 bases from V and 2 bases from J, with 9 bases between. Germline lookup yields CDR1 SGHTA and CDR2 FQGNSA. The CDR3 DNA follows: TGTGCCAGCAGCTCTCTAATGACCAAAAACATTCAGTACTTC. Its protein is CASSSLMTKNIQYF.

The gene calls are TRBV7-9 and TRBJ2-7, with D uncertain. The ends were cut back, 1 base at V and 0 bases at J, with 7 bases in the middle. Per germline, CDR1 SEHNR and CDR2 FQNEAQ (reference sequence). This CDR3 spans 14 amino acids. CDR3: CASSLDLSSYEQYF. CDR3 DNA sequence: TGTGCCAGCAGCTTAGATCTCAGCTCCTACGAGCAGTACTTC.

The count of this clone is one. This chain links TRBV2 with TRBJ1-2, with a weak D call TRBD1 (6 bases). Germline lookup yields CDR1 SNHLY and CDR2 FYNNEI. Trimming removed 3 bases at V and 7 bases at J, with 18 bases between. This CDR3 region has 15 residues. CDR3 sequence reads: CASSDNPGTPAGYTF. In nucleotides, the CDR3 is TGTGCCAGCAGTGACAACCCGGGGACACCCGCTGGCTACACCTTC.

The chain uses TRBV9 and TRBJ1-3; TRBD1 is a possible D gene (5 bases). The germline V gene encodes CDR1 SGDLS and CDR2 YYNGEE. This CDR3 is built from 16 residues. The V and J ends lost 3 bases and 7 bases respectively, with 20 bases between them. In DNA form, the CDR3 reads TGTGCCAGCAGCGCGGTAGGGCGACAGTCGAGTAACACCATATATTTT. Residues: CASSAVGRQSSNTIYF.

The chain links TRBV4-3 to TRBJ1-4; 7 bases are a match to TRBD1. V was clipped by 0 bases and J by 5 bases; unmatched bases: 9. The CDR3 runs 17 residues. Germline CDR1 is LGHNA and CDR2 is YSLEER. The CDR3 reads CASSQDRPGQPNEKLFF. The CDR3 DNA follows: TGCGCCAGCAGCCAAGATCGTCCGGGACAGCCGAATGAAAAACTGTTTTTT.